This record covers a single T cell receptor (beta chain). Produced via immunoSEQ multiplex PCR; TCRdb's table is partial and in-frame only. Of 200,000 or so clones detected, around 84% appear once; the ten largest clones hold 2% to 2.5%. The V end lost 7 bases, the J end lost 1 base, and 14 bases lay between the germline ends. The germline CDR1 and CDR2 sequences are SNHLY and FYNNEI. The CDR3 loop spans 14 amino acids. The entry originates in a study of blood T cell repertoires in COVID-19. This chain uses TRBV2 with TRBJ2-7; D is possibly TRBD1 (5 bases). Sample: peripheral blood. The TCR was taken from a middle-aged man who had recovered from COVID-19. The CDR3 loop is CASKKAGSSYEQYF. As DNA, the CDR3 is TGTGCCAGCAAGAAGGCAGGGTCATCCTACGAGCAGTACTTC.